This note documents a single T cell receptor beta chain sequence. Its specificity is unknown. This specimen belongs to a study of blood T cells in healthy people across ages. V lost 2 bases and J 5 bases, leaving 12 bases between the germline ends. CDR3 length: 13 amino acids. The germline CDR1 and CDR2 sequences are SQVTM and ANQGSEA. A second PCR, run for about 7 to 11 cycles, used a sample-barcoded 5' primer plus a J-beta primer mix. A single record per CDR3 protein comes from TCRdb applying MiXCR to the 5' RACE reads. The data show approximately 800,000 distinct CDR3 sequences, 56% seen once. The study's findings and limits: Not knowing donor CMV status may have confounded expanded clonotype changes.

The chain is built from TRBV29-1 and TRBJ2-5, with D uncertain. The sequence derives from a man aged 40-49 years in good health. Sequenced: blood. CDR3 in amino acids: CSVERGNSETQYF. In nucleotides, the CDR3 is TGCAGCGTTGAAAGAGGAAATTCGGAGACCCAGTACTTC.